This is a list of T cell receptor beta chains from one sample in a study of OX40 agonist ivuxolimab in advanced cancers. The table came from immunoSEQ multiplex PCR; TCRdb's copy has only in-frame clones and leaves some out. The sample includes approximately 26,000 clones, approximately 91% of them seen just once. The sequencing used CD4+ or CD8+ T cells sorted from blood, collected in a trial of the OX40 agonist ivuxolimab. These receptors were taken from an adult with an advanced solid tumor such as melanoma, head and neck, liver or kidney cancer. Both conserved end residues are part of each CDR3. D genes are given only for firm matches. Clone size is given for some rows only: seen once, a few or many times, or a class if the clone is expanded.

d_call,clone_size,j_call,v_call,cdr3_nt,cdr3_aa
NA,NA,TRBJ1-2,TRBV6-5,TGTGCCAGCAGTTTTACAGGGAGTGGCTACACCTTC,CASSFTGSGYTF
TRBD2,NA,TRBJ2-7,TRBV19,TGTGCCAGTAGTATTTGGGATGCGGGCGGGGGAACCGAGCAGTACTTC,CASSIWDAGGGTEQYF
TRBD2,NA,TRBJ2-3,TRBV4-1,TGCGCCAGCAGCCCGCGGCTAGCGGGGGGGATTAGCACAGATACGCAGTATTTT,CASSPRLAGGISTDTQYF
NA,NA,TRBJ2-6,TRBV19,TGTGCCAGTAGTAATACCGCCTCCATCGTCGGCTCTGGGGCCAACGTCCTGACTTTC,CASSNTASIVGSGANVLTF
NA,NA,TRBJ2-7,TRBV19,TGTGCCAGGCGTAAGGCCGCCTACGAGCAGTACTTC,CARRKAAYEQYF
TRBD1,NA,TRBJ1-1,TRBV19,TGTGCCAGTAGTATAGGAGGGGGCGGAACTGAAGCTTTCTTT,CASSIGGGGTEAFF
NA,NA,TRBJ1-2,TRBV29-1,TGCAGCGGCCGGGACGAAAAAAACTATGGCTACACCTTC,CSGRDEKNYGYTF
NA,NA,TRBJ2-3,TRBV7-2,TGTGCCAGCAGGCCCCAGGGGTCGGGGCCGATTTTCTTT,CASRPQGSGPIFF
TRBD1,NA,TRBJ1-1,TRBV28,TGTGCCAGCAGTGAGGGACAGACTGAAGCTTTCTTT,CASSEGQTEAFF
TRBD2,NA,TRBJ2-3,TRBV28,TGTGCCAGCAGGCCCTGGGGGGGGTGGGATACGCAGTATTTT,CASRPWGGWDTQYF
TRBD2,NA,TRBJ2-3,TRBV6-6,TGTGCCAGCAGCCGACTAGCGGTGACAGATACGCAGTATTTT,CASSRLAVTDTQYF
NA,NA,TRBJ1-1,TRBV2,TGTGCCAGCACCCTCGGGCGGAGAGGGTACACTGAAGCTTTCTTT,CASTLGRRGYTEAFF
NA,NA,TRBJ2-7,TRBV10-3,TGTGCCATCAGTGAGTCAGGAGGGCAGGGGGACTACGAGCAGTACTTC,CAISESGGQGDYEQYF
NA,NA,TRBJ2-7,TRBV5-4,TGTGCCAGCAGCCCGGACTCGTCCTACGAGCAGTACTTC,CASSPDSSYEQYF
NA,NA,TRBJ2-7,TRBV9,TGTGCCAGCAGCGTAGGACCGGGGGCCGAGCAGTACTTC,CASSVGPGAEQYF
NA,NA,TRBJ1-3,TRBV30,TGTGCCTGGAGACGGAGCTCTGGAAACACCATATATTTT,CAWRRSSGNTIYF
TRBD1,NA,TRBJ1-1,TRBV11-3,TGTGCCAGCAGCCCAAAACCGGGACAGGGGGCGAACACTGAAGCTTTCTTT,CASSPKPGQGANTEAFF
NA,NA,TRBJ1-1,TRBV11-2,TGTGCCAGCAGCCCATACCCGGTCACTGAAGCTTTCTTT,CASSPYPVTEAFF
NA,once,TRBJ1-5,TRBV7-8,TGTGCCAGCAGCTCCCGGACAGAAAGCAATCAGCCCCAGCATTTT,CASSSRTESNQPQHF
TRBD2,NA,TRBJ2-7,TRBV11-2,TGTGCCAGCAGCATAACACCGGGACTATCATACGAGCAGTACTTC,CASSITPGLSYEQYF
TRBD1,NA,TRBJ2-3,TRBV6-1,TGTGCCAGCAGTTTGGGACAGGGACATACGCAGTATTTT,CASSLGQGHTQYF
TRBD1,NA,TRBJ1-2,TRBV11-2,TGTGCCAGCAGCCTTGGACAGGGAATAGTAACTAACTATGGCTACACCTTC,CASSLGQGIVTNYGYTF
NA,NA,TRBJ2-3,TRBV19,TGTGCCAGTAGTACAATGGGGACCTCCTATAGCACAGATACGCAGTATTTT,CASSTMGTSYSTDTQYF
TRBD1,NA,TRBJ2-7,TRBV5-1,TGCGCCAGCAGCCGTACGGTTACAGGGGGCGGGTACGAGCAGTACTTC,CASSRTVTGGGYEQYF
NA,NA,TRBJ1-1,TRBV28,TGTGCCAGCAGTTTGAGCACTGAAGCTTTCTTT,CASSLSTEAFF
TRBD1,few,TRBJ2-5,TRBV23-1,TGCGCCAATACCGTCAGAAGGGGACAGGGGGTCCAAGAGACCCAGTACTTC,CANTVRRGQGVQETQYF
TRBD1,NA,TRBJ1-1,TRBV5-1,TGCGCCAGCAGCTTCTTACAGGGGGAAGGCACTGAAGCTTTCTTT,CASSFLQGEGTEAFF
TRBD2,NA,TRBJ2-2,TRBV2,TGTGCCAGCGCAACCGGGACTACCTTGAACACCGGGGAGCTGTTTTTT,CASATGTTLNTGELFF
NA,once,TRBJ1-1,TRBV7-2,TGTGCCAGCAGCGGGACCTCGGGGACTGAAGCTTTCTTT,CASSGTSGTEAFF
NA,once,TRBJ2-3,TRBV27,TGTGCCAGCAGTTCCCCGCCCGATACGCAGTATTTT,CASSSPPDTQYF
TRBD2,NA,TRBJ2-1,TRBV6-1,TGTGCCAGCGGGCTAGCGGGAGTTGGTGAGCAGTTCTTC,CASGLAGVGEQFF
TRBD1,NA,TRBJ1-1,TRBV11-2,TGTGCCAGCAGGAACAACCAGGGGGCCACCCCTCGCGCTTTCTTT,CASRNNQGATPRAFF
NA,NA,TRBJ1-1,TRBV18,TGTGCCAGCTCACCAGGGCAGGCGGGGAACACTGAAGCTTTCTTT,CASSPGQAGNTEAFF
TRBD1,NA,TRBJ2-7,TRBV19,TGTGCCAGTAGTATAGATGTTGGGGGACAGAACGAGCAGTACTTC,CASSIDVGGQNEQYF
TRBD1,NA,TRBJ2-7,TRBV6-1,TGTGCCAGCGGCCGGGACAGCGTCACCTACGAGCAGTACTTC,CASGRDSVTYEQYF
TRBD2,NA,TRBJ2-2,TRBV5-4,TGTGCCAGCAGCGCGACTAGCGGGATTAACACCGGGGAGCTGTTTTTT,CASSATSGINTGELFF
NA,NA,TRBJ2-3,TRBV18,TGTGCCAGCTCACCACGGCCGGCGACGACCGGCGATACGCAGTATTTT,CASSPRPATTGDTQYF